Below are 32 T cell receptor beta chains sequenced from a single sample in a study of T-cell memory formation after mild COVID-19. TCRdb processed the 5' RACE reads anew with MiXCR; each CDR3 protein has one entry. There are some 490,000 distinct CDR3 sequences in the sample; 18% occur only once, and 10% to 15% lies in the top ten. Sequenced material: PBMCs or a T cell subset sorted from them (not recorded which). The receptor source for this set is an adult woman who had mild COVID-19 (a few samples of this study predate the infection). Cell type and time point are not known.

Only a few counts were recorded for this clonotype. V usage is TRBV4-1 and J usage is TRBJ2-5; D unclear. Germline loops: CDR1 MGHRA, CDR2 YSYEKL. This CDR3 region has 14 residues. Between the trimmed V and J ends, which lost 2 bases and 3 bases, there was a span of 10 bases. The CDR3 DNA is TGCGCCAGCAGCCAATTTCCGGCTGAAGAGACCCAGTACTTC. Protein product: CASSQFPAEETQYF.

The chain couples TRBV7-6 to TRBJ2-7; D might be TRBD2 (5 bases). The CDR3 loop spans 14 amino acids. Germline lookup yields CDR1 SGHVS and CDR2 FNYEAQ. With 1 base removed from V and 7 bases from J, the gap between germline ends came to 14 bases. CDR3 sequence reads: CASSLGGVAWEQYF. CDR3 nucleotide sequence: TGTGCCAGCAGCTTAGGGGGAGTAGCGTGGGAGCAGTACTTC.

CDR3 protein: CASTVGVGTDTQYF. CDR3 coding DNA: TGCGCCAGCACCGTAGGGGTTGGCACAGATACGCAGTATTTT. The chain combines TRBV23-1 with TRBJ2-3, with D possibly TRBD1 on 5 matching bases. TRBV23-1 belongs to the ORF category, with a function that is uncertain. This CDR3 comprises 14 residues. The germline V and J ends were trimmed by 7 bases and 1 base, with 12 bases remaining between them.

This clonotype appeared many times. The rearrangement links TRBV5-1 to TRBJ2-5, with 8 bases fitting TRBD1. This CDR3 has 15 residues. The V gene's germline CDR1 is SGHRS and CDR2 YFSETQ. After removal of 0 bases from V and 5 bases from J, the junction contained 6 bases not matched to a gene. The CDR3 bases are TGCGCCAGCAGCTTGGGGACAGGGTCCGTGGAGACCCAGTACTTC. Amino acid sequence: CASSLGTGSVETQYF.

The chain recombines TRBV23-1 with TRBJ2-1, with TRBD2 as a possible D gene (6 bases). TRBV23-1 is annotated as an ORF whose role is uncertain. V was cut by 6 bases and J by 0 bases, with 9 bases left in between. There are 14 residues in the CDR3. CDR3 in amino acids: CASSDGSSYNEQFF. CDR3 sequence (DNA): TGCGCCAGCAGCGACGGGAGCTCCTACAATGAGCAGTTCTTC.

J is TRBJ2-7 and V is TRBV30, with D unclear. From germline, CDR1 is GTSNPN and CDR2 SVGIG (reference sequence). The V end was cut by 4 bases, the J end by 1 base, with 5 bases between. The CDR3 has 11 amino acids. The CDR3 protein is CAWTRSYEQYF. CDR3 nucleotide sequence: TGTGCCTGGACGCGGTCCTACGAGCAGTACTTC.

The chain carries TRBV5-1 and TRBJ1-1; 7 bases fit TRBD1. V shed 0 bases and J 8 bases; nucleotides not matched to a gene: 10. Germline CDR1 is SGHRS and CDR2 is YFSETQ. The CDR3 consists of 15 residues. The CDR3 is CASSLATLGTVEAFF. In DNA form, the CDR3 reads TGCGCCAGCAGCTTGGCCACCCTGGGGACAGTCGAAGCTTTCTTT.

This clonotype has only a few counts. The CDR3 DNA sequence: TGTGCCAGCAGCTCGAGTCTGGACGGGAACTATGGCTACACCTTC. It codes for CASSSSLDGNYGYTF. The V call is TRBV9, the J call TRBJ1-2; no firm D call. Germline lookup yields CDR1 SGDLS and CDR2 YYNGEE. V lost 4 bases to trimming and J lost 2 bases, with 15 bases between them. The CDR3 covers 15 residues.

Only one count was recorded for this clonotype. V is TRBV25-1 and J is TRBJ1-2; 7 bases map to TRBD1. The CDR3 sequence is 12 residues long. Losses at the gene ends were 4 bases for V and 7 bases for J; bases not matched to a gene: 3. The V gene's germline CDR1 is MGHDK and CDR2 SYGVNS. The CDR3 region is CASSGHRGGYTF. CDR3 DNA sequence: TGTGCCAGCAGTGGACACAGGGGTGGCTACACCTTC.

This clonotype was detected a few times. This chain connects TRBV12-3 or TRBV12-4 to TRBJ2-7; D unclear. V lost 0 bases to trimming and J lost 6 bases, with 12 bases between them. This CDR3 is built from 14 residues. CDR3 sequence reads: CASSLAGGGREQYF. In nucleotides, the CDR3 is TGTGCCAGCAGTTTAGCGGGTGGTGGGCGCGAGCAGTACTTC.

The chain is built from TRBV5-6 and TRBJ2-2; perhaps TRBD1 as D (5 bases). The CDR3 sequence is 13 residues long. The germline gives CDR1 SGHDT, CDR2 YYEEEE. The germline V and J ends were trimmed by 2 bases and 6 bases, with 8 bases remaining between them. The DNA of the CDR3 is TGTGCCAGCAGCTTCAGGGCCGCCGGGGAGCTGTTTTTT. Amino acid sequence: CASSFRAAGELFF.

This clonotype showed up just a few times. The CDR3 region is CASSQDRAVANYGYTF. The CDR3 nucleotides read TGTGCCAGCAGCCAAGATCGGGCAGTGGCTAACTATGGCTACACCTTC. This chain links TRBV4-2 with TRBJ1-2; D ambiguous. The CDR3 spans 16 residues. Per germline, CDR1 LGHNA and CDR2 YNFKEQ. Deletions cut 0 bases from V and 0 bases from J, with 11 bases between.

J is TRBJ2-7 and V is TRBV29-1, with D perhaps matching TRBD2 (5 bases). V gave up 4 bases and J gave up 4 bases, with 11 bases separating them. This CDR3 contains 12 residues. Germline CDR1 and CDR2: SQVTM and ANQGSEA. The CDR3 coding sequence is TGCAGCGTTGTATTAGGCGGGTACGAGCAGTACTTC. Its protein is CSVVLGGYEQYF.

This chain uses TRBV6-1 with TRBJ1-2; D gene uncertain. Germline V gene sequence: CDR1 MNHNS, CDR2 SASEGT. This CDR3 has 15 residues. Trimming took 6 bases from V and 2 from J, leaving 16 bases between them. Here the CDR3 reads CASSETPRINYGYTF. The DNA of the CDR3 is TGTGCCAGCAGCGAGACACCTCGGATAAACTATGGCTACACCTTC.

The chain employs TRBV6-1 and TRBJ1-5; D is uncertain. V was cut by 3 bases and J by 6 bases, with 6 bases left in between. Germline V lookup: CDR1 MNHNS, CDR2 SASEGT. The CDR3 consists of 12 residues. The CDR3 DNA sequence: TGTGCCAGCAGTGATTGGGGTCAGCCCCAGCATTTT. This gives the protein CASSDWGQPQHF.

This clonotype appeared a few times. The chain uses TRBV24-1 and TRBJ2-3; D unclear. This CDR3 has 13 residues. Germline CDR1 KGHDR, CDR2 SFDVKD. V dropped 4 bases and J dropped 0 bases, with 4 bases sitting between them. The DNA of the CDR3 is TGTGCCACCAGTGAGTCCAGCACAGATACGCAGTATTTT. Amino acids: CATSESSTDTQYF.

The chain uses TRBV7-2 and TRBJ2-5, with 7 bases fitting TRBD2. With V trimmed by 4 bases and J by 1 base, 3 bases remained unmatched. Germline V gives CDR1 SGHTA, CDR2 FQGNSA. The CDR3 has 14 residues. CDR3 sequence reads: CASSSGLVQETQYF. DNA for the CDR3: TGTGCCAGCAGCTCCGGACTAGTCCAAGAGACCCAGTACTTC. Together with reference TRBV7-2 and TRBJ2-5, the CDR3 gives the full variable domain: GAGVSQSPSNKVTEKGKDVELRCDPISGHTALYWYRQSLGQGLEFLIYFQGNSAPDKSGLPSDRFSAERTGGSVSTLTIQRTQQEDSAVYLCASSSGLVQETQYFGPGTRLLVL.

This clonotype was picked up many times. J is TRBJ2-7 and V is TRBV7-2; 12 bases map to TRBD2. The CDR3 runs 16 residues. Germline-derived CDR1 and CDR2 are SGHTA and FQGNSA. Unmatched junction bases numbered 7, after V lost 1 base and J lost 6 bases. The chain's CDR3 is CASSLVGLAGGPEQYF. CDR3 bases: TGTGCCAGCAGCTTAGTCGGGCTAGCGGGAGGGCCCGAGCAGTACTTC.

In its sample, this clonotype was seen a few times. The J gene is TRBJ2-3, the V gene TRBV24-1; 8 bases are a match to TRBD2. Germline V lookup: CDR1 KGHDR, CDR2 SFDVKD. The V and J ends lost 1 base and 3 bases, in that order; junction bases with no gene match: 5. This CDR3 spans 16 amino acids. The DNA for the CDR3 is TGTGCCACCAGTGATTTTAGAGCGGGAGTAACAGATACGCAGTATTTT. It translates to CATSDFRAGVTDTQYF.

CDR3 nucleotides: TGCGCCAGCAGCCCCGGGTCGGATGAAAAACTGTTTTTT. It specifies CASSPGSDEKLFF. The rearrangement uses TRBV5-1 and TRBJ1-4; D ambiguous. The V end lost 4 bases, the J end lost 6 bases, and 10 bases lay between the germline ends. Germline lookup yields CDR1 SGHRS and CDR2 YFSETQ. The CDR3 sequence is 13 residues long.

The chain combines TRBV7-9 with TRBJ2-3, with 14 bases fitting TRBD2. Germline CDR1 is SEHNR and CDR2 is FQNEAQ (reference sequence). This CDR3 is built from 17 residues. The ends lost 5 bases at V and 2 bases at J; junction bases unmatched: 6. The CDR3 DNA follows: TGTGCCAGCAGCCCGGGACTAGCGGGAGCCCCCACAGATACGCAGTATTTT. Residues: CASSPGLAGAPTDTQYF. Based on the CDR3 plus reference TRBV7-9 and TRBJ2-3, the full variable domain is DTGVSQNPRHKITKRGQNVTFRCDPISEHNRLYWYRQTLGQGPEFLTYFQNEAQLEKSRLLSDRFSAERPKGSFSTLEIQRTEQGDSAMYLCASSPGLAGAPTDTQYFGPGTRLTVL.

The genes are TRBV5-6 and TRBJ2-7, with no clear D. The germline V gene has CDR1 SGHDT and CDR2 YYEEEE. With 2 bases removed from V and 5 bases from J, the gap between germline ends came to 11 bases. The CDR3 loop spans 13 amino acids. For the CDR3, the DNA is TGTGCCAGCAGCTTATGGGCAGTCGACGAGCAGTACTTC. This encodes CASSLWAVDEQYF.

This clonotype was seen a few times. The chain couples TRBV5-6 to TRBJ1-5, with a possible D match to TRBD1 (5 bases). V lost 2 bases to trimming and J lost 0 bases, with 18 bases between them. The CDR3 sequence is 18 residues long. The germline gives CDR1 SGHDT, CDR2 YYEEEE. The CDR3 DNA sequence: TGTGCCAGCAGCTTTACGTTAGGAGGGACGCATAGCAATCAGCCCCAGCATTTT. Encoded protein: CASSFTLGGTHSNQPQHF.

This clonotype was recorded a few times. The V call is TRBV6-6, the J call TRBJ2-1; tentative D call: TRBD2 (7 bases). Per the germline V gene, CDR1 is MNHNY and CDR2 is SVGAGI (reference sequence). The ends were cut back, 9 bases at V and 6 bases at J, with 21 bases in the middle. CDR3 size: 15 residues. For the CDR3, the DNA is TGTGCCAGTACAAGGGGGGGGCCCCTCCGCAATGAGCAGTTCTTC. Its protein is CASTRGGPLRNEQFF.

CDR3 loop: CASNSDRGLYTEQYF. Here the CDR3 DNA reads TGTGCCAGCAACTCGGACAGGGGGCTTTACACCGAGCAGTACTTC. This rearrangement joins TRBV12-3 or TRBV12-4 to TRBJ2-7; 11 nucleotides match TRBD1. Trimming cost V 7 bases and J 6 bases; bases outside gene matches: 11. This CDR3 spans 15 amino acids.

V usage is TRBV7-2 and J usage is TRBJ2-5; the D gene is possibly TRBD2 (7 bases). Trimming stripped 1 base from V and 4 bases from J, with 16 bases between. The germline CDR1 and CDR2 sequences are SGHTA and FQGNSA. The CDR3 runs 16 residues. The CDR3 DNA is TGTGCCAGCAGCTTAGAAGGCAGGGGAGGGTTAGAGACCCAGTACTTC. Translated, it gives CASSLEGRGGLETQYF.

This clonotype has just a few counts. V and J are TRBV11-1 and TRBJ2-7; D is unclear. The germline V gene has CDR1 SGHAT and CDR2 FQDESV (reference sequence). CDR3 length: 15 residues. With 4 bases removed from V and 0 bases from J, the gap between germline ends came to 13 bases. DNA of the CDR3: TGTGCCAGCAGCTCCACCCGCGGCGACTCCTACGAGCAGTACTTC. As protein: CASSSTRGDSYEQYF.

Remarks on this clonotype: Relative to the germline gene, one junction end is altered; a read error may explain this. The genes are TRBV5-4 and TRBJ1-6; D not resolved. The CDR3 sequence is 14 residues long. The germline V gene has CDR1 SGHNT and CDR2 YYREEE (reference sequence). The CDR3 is CASNSRFYNSPLNF. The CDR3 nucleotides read TGTGCCAGCAACTCGAGATTCTATAATTCACCCCTCAACTTT.

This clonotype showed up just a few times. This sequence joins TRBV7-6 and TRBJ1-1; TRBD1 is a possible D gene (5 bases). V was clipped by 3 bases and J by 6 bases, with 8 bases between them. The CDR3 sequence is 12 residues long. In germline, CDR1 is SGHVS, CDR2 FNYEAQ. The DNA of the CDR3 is TGTGCCAGCAGCTTCGGGGCAGCTGAAGCTTTCTTT. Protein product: CASSFGAAEAFF.

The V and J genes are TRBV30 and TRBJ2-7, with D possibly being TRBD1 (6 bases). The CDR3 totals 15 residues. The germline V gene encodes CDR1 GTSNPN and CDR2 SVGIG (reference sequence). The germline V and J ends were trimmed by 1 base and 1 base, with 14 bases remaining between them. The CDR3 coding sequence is TGTGCCTGGAGTGCGGGACACCGCCGGTCCTACGAGCAGTACTTC. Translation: CAWSAGHRRSYEQYF.

CDR3 coding DNA: TGTGCCAGCAGTTCGCGGCGGGAAGGGACAGATACGCAGTATTTT. Protein: CASSSRREGTDTQYF. This sequence joins TRBV12-3 or TRBV12-4 and TRBJ2-3; D is possibly TRBD2 (6 bases). The CDR3 totals 15 residues. V lost 4 bases and J lost 3, with 14 bases in between.

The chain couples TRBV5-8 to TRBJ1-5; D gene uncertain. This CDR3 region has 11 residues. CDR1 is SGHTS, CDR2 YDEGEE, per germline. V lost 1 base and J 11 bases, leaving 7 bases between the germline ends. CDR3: CASSLLPSQHF. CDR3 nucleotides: TGTGCCAGCAGCTTGCTTCCGTCCCAGCATTTT. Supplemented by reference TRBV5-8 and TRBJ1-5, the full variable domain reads EAGVTQSPTHLIKTRGQQATLRCSPISGHTSVYWYQQALGLGLQFLLWYDEGEERNRGNFPPRFSGRQFPNYSSELNVNALELEDSALYLCASSLLPSQHFGDGTRLSIL.